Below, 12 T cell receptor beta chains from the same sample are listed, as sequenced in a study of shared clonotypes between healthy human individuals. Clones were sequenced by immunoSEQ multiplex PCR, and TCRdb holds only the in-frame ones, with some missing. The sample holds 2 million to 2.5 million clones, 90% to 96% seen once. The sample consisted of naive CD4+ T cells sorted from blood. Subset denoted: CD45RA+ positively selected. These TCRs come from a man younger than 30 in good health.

For the CDR3, the DNA is TGCGCCAGCAGCCAAGATCGAGCGGGAGGGCACAATGAGCAGTTCTTC. Its protein is CASSQDRAGGHNEQFF. The chain carries TRBV4-1 and TRBJ2-1; 10 positions match TRBD2. Looked up from germline, CDR1 is MGHRA and CDR2 is YSYEKL. This CDR3 has 16 amino acids. The V gene end was trimmed by 0 bases and the J gene end by 5 bases; junction bases not matched to a gene: 4.

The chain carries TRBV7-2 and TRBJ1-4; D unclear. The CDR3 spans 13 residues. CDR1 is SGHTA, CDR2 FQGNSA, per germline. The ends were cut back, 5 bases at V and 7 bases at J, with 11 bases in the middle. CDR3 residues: CASSPGGSEKLFF. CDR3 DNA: TGTGCCAGCAGCCCTGGAGGGAGTGAAAAACTGTTTTTT. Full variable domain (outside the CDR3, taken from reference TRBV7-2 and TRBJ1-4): GAGVSQSPSNKVTEKGKDVELRCDPISGHTALYWYRQSLGQGLEFLIYFQGNSAPDKSGLPSDRFSAERTGGSVSTLTIQRTQQEDSAVYLCASSPGGSEKLFFGSGTQLSVL.

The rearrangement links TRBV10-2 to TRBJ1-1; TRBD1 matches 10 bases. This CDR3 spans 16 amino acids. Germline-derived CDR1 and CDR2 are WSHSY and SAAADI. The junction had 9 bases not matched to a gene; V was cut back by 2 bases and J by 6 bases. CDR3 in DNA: TGCGCCAGCAGTGAGCCCAGCCGGGACAGGGGCGCTGAAGCTTTCTTT. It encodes CASSEPSRDRGAEAFF.

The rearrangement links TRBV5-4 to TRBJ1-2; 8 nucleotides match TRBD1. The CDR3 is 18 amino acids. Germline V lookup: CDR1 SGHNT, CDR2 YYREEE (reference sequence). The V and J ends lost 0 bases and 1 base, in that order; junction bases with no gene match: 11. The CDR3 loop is CASSLETGAVQVNYGYTF. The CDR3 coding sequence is TGTGCCAGCAGCTTGGAGACAGGGGCCGTTCAGGTTAACTATGGCTACACCTTC.

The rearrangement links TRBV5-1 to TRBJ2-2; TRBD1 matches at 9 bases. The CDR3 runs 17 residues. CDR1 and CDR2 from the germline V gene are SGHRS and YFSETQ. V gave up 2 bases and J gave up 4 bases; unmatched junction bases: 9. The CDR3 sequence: CASSFGKQDRGTGELFF. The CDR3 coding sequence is TGCGCCAGCAGCTTCGGGAAGCAGGACAGGGGCACCGGGGAGCTGTTTTTT.

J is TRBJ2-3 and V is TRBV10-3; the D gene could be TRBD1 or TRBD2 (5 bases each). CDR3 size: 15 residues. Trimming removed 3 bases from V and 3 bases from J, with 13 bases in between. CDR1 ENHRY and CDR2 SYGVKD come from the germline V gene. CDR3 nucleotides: TGTGCCATCAGTGACTCTCCGTGGGGGACAGATACGCAGTATTTT. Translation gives CAISDSPWGTDTQYF.

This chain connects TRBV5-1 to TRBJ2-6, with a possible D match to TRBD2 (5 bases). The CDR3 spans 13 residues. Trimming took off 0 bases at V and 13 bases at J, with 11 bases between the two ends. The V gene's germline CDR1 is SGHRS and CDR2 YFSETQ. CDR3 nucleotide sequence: TGCGCCAGCAGCTTGGCCGGGGTCGATGTCCTGACTTTC. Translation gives CASSLAGVDVLTF.

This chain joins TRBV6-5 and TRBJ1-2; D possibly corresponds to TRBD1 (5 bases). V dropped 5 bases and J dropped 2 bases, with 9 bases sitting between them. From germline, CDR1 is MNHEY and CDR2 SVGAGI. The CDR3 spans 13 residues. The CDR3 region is CASSKGPNYGYTF. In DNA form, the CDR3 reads TGTGCCAGCAGTAAGGGGCCCAACTATGGCTACACCTTC.

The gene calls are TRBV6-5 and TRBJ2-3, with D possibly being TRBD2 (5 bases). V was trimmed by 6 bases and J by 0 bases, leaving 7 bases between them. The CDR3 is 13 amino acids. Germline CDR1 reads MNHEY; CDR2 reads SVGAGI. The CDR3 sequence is CASRWRSTDTQYF. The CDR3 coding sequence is TGTGCCAGCAGGTGGAGGAGCACAGATACGCAGTATTTT.

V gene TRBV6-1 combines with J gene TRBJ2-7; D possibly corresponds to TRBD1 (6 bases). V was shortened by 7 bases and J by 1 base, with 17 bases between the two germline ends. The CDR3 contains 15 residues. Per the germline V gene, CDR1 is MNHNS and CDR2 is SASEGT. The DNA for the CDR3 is TGTGCCAGCACCCTGGGGGCAGCTACTTCCTACGAGCAGTACTTC. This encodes CASTLGAATSYEQYF.

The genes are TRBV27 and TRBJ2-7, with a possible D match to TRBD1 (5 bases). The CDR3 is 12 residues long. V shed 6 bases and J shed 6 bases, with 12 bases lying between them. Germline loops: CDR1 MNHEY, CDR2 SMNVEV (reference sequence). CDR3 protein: CASRAGMREQYF. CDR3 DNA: TGTGCCAGCAGGGCAGGGATGCGCGAGCAGTACTTC.

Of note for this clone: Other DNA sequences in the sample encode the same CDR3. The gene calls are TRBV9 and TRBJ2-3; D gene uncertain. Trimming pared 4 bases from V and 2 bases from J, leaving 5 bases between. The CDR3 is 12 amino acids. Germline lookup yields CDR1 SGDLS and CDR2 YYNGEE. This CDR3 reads CASSPPTDTQYF. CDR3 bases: TGTGCCAGCAGCCCACCCACAGATACGCAGTATTTT.